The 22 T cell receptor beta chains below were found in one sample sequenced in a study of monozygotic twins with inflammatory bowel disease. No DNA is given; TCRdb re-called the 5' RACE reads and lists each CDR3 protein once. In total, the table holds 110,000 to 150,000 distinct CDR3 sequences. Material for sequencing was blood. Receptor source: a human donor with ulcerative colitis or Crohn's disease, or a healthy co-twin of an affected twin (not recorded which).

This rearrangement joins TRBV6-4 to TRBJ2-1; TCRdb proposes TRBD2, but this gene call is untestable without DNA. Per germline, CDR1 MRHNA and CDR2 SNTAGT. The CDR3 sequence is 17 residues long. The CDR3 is CASSDSHSGASYNEQFF.

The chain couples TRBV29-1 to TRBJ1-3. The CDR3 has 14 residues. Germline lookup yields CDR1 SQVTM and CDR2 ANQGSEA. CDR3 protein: CSVGESFSGNTIYF. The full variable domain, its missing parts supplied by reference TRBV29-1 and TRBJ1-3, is SAVISQKPSRDICQRGTSLTIQCQVDSQVTMMFWYRQQPGQSLTLIATANQGSEATYESGFVIDKFPISRPNLTFSTLTVSNMSPEDSSIYLCSVGESFSGNTIYFGEGSWLTVV.

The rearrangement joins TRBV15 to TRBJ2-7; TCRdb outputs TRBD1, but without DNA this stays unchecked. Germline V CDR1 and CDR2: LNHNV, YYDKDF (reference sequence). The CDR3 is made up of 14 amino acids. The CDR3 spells CATSRERGGHEQYF. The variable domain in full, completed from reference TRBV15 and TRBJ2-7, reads DAMVIQNPRYQVTQFGKPVTLSCSQTLNHNVMYWYQQKSSQAPKLLFHYYDKDFNNEADTPDNFQSRRPNTSFCFLDIRSPGLGDTAMYLCATSRERGGHEQYFGPGTRLTVT.

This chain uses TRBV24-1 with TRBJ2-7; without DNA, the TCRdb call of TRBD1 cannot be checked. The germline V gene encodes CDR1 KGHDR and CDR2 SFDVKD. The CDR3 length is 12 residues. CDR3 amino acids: CATSDAPGEQYF.

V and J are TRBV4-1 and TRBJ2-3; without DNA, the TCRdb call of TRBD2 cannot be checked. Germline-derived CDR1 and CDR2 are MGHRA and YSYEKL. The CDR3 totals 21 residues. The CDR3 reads CASSRKPLGLAGELGTDTQYF.

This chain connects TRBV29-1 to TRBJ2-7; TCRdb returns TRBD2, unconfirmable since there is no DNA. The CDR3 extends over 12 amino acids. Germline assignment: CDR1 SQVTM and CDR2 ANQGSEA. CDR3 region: CSVGDGLYEQYF.

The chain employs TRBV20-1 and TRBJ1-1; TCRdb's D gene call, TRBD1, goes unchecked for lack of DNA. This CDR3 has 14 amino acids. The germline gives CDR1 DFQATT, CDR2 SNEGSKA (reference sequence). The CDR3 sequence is CSARWGQGDTEAFF.

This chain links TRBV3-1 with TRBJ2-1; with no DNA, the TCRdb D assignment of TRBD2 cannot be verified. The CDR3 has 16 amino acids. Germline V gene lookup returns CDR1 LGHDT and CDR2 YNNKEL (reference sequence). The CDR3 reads CASSQDLAGFYNEQFF.

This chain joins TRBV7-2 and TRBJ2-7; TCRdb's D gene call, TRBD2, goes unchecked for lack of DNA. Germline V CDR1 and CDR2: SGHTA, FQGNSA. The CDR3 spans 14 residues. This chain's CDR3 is CASSLAGGIYEQYF.

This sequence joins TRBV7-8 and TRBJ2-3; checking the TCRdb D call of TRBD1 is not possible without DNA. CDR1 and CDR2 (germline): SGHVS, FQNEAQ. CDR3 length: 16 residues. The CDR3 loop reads CASSPPLRGGGDTQYF.

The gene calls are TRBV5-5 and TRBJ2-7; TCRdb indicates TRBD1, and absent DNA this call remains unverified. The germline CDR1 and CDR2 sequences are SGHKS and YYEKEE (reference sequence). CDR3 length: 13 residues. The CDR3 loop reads CASSLVGAGEQYF.

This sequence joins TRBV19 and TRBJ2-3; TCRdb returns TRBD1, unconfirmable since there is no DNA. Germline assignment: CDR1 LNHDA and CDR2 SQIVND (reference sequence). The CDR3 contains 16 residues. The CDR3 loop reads CASSITLGGSTDTQYF. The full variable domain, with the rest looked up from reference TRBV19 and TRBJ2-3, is DGGITQSPKYLFRKEGQNVTLSCEQNLNHDAMYWYRQDPGQGLRLIYYSQIVNDFQKGDIAEGYSVSREKKESFPLTVTSAQKNPTAFYLCASSITLGGSTDTQYFGPGTRLTVL.

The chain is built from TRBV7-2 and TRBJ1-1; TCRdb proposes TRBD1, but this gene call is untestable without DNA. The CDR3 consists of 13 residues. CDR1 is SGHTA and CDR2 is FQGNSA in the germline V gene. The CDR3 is CASTNRVNTEAFF.

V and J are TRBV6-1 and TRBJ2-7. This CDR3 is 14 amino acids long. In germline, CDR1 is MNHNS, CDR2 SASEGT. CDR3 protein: CASSRRDSSYEQYF.

The CDR3 spells CSVRFGDQPQHF. The chain recombines TRBV29-1 with TRBJ1-5. This CDR3 is built from 12 residues. The V gene's germline CDR1 is SQVTM and CDR2 ANQGSEA.

The CDR3 sequence is CASSSGSYGYEQFF. The rearrangement links TRBV19 to TRBJ2-1; TCRdb lists TRBD2, though no DNA is available to test this call. Germline V gene lookup returns CDR1 LNHDA and CDR2 SQIVND (reference sequence). The CDR3 runs 14 residues.

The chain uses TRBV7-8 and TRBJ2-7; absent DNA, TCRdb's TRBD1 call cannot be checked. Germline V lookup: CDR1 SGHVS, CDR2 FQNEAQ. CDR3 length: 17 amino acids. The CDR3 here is CASSLVGQAIVTYEQYF.

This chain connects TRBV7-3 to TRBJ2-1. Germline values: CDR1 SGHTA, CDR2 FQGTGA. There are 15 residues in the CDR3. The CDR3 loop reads CASSLRSSSYNEQFF.

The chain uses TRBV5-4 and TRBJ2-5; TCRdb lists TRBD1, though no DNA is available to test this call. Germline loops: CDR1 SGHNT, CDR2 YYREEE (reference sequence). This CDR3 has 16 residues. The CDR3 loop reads CASSFGGTGNGETQYF.

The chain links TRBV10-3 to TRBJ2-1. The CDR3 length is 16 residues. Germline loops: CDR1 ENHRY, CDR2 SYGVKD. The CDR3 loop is CAISERKGATYNEQFF.

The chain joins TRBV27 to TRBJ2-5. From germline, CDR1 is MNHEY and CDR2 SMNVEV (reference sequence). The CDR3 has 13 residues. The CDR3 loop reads CASSLGVRETQYF.

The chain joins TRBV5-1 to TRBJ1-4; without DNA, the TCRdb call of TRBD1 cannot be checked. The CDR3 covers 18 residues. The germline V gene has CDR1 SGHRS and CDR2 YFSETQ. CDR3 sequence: CASSLAGTGVTTNEKLFF.